This T cell receptor beta chain was captured in a study of cytomegalovirus exposure and HLA in healthy donors. Study as a whole: Around 200 million T cells yielded roughly 100 million unique TCR beta sequences, as an earlier analysis found.

This clone was seen once. PCR used 60 Vbeta primers and 13 Jbeta primers. Using immunoSEQ multiplex PCR, the repertoire was profiled, and TCRdb retains in-frame clones only, with some absent. The data contain 150,000 to 200,000 clones, roughly four fifths of them singletons. Unrecorded immune exposures were likely, despite nominal health at sampling. Between the trimmed V and J ends, which lost 3 bases and 0 bases, there was a span of 15 bases. From germline, CDR1 is MGHDK and CDR2 SYGVNS. This CDR3 region has 17 residues. The V call is TRBV25-1, the J call TRBJ2-1; D may be TRBD2 (5 bases). The source is a young woman in good health and CMV-seropositive. Sequencing used PBMCs. The CDR3 coding sequence is TGTGCCAGCAGTGACTTCGTGGGAGTTAGCTCCTACAATGAGCAGTTCTTC. Translation gives CASSDFVGVSSYNEQFF.